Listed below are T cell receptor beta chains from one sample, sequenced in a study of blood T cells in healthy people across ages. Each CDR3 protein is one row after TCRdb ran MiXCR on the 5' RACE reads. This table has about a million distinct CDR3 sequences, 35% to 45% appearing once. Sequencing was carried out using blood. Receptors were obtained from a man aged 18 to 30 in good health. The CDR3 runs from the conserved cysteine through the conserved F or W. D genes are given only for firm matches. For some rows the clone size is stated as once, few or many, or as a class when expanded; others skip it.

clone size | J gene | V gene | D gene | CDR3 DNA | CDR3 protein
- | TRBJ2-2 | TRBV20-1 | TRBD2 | TGCAGTGCTAGGACACCGGGACTATCGAACACCGGGGAGCTGTTTTTT | CSARTPGLSNTGELFF
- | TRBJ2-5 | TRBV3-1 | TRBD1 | TGTGCCAGCAGCCAAGATTGGACAGGGGGAGAGACCCAGTACTTC | CASSQDWTGGETQYF
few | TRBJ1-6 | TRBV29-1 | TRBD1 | TGCAGCGTTGCCTTGGACAGGGATAATTCACCCCTCCACTTT | CSVALDRDNSPLHF
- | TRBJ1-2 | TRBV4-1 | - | TGCGCCAGCAGCCAAGAATCCCATGGCTACACCTTC | CASSQESHGYTF
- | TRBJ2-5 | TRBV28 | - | TGTGCCAGCAGTCTAATCGCGCTGGGGGAAGAGACCCAGTACTTC | CASSLIALGEETQYF
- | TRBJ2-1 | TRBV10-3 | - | TGTGCCATCAGTGATAGGGACATAGACAATGAGCAGTTCTTC | CAISDRDIDNEQFF
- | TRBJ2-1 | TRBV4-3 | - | TGCGCCAGCAGCCAAGATGTAAGGGTCCATGAGCAGTTCTTC | CASSQDVRVHEQFF
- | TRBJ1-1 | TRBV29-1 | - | TGCAGCGTTGTGGGTTCGGAAGCTTTCTTT | CSVVGSEAFF
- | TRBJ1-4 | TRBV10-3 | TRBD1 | TGTGCCATCAGCCTAGACAGGGTGTTTGAAAAACTGTTTTTT | CAISLDRVFEKLFF
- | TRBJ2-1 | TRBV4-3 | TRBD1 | TGCACCAGCAGCCGCAGACAGGGGGCCTACAATGAGCAGTTCTTC | CTSSRRQGAYNEQFF
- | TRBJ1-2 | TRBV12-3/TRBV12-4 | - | TGTGCCAGCAGTTTAGGGGGCGCGGAGCAAGGCTACACCTTC | CASSLGGAEQGYTF
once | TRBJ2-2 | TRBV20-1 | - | TGCAGTGCTAGAGATGGAGGCAGGTGGAACACCGGGGAGCTGTTTTTT | CSARDGGRWNTGELFF
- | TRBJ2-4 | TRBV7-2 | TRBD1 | TGTGCCAGCAGCTTAGTCGGGACAGGGATGGGGGTTGAGCAGTACTTC | CASSLVGTGMGVEQYF
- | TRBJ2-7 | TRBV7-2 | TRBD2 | TGTGCCAGCAGCTTAAGTATAACGGGGGGTTCCTACAATGAGCAGTACTTC | CASSLSITGGSYNEQYF
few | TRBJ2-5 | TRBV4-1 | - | TGCGCCAGCAGCCAAGATTTTCGGGCCGAGACCCAGTACTTC | CASSQDFRAETQYF
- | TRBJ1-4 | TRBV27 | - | TGTGCCAGCAGTTTCAGGAGGCAGACAGAAAAACTGTTTTTT | CASSFRRQTEKLFF
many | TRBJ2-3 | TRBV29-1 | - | TGCAGCGTTGGAGGCAGGCGAGATACGCAGTATTTT | CSVGGRRDTQYF